The sequence of this T cell receptor beta chain was determined in a study of blood T cell repertoires in COVID-19. Enrolled through a virtual design, the participants were between roughly 18 and 100 years of age and came from under 25 US areas. Cohort assignment relied on participant-reported clinical history. For recovered donors of Cohort 3, there were two negative PCRs, clearance, or symptom resolution. Trimming left V 1 base short and J 0 bases short, with 9 bases between. This CDR3 region has 15 residues. Germline CDR1 reads LGHNA; CDR2 reads YNFKEQ. This table comes from immunoSEQ multiplex PCR, and its TCRdb copy is limited to in-frame clones, with some not included. In the table there are roughly 250,000 clones, 75% to 90% of which are singletons.

The sample comprised PBMCs or T cells enriched from blood (not recorded which). The chain employs TRBV4-2 and TRBJ1-2; D perhaps matches TRBD1 (5 bases). This clonotype originated in a man aged 35 to 55 who had recovered from COVID-19. The chain's CDR3 is CASSQGQLPNYGYTF. As DNA, the CDR3 is TGTGCCAGCAGCCAAGGACAGCTTCCTAACTATGGCTACACCTTC.